One T cell receptor beta chain is described in this entry. As yet, its antigen is unknown. The junction shows a germline mismatch at one end, possibly a read error. The entry originates in a study of T-cell memory formation after mild COVID-19. In the study overall: Largely donor-specific TCR clusters were found.

Study-level results: There were some responding clones in pre-infection memory, which suggested that cross-reactive memory had joined.

This CDR3 is 13 amino acids long. Germline assignment: CDR1 SQVTM and CDR2 ANQGSEA. From the 5' RACE reads, TCRdb called clonotypes with MiXCR, one entry per CDR3 protein. The sample records approximately 300,000 distinct CDR3 sequences, 15% to 20% being singletons. The chain couples TRBV29-1 to TRBJ2-4; maybe TRBD1 (7 bases). Sequenced material: PBMCs or a T cell subset sorted from them (not recorded which). The TCR comes from a man between 18 and 35 years old who had mild COVID-19 (a few samples of this study predate the infection). Cell type and time point are not known. CDR3 loop: CSAEGQGGGIQYF. In DNA, the CDR3 is TGCAGCGCTGAAGGGCAGGGGGGCGGCATTCAGTACTTC.